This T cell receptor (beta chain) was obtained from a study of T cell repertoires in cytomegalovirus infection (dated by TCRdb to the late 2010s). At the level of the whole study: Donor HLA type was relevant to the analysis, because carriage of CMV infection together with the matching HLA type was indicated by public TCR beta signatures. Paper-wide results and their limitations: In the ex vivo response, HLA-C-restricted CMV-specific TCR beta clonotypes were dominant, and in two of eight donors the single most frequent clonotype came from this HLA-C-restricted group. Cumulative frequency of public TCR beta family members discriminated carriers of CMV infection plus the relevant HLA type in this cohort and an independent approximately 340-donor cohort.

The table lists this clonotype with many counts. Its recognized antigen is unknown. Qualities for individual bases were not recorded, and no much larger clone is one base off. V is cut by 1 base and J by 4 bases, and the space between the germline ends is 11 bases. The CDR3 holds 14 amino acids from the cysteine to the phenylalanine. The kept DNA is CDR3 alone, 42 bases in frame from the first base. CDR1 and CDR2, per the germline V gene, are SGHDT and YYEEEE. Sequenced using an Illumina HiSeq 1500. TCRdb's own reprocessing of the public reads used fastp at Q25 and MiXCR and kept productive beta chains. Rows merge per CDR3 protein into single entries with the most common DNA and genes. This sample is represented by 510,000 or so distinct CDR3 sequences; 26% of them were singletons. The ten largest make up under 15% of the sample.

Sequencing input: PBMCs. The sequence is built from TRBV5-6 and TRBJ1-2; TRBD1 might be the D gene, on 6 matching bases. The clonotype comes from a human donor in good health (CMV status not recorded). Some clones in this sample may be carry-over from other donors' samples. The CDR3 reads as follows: CASSLPGGGYGYTF. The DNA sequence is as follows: TGTGCCAGCAGCTTGCCCGGGGGCGGCTATGGCTACACCTTC. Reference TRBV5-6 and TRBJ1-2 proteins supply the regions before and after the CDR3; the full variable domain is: DAGVTQSPTHLIKTRGQQVTLRCSPKSGHDTVSWYQQALGQGPQFIFQYYEEEERQRGNFPDRFSGHQFPNYSSELNVNALLLGDSALYLCASSLPGGGYGYTFGSGTRLTVV.